A single sample is the source of the 20 T cell receptor beta chains below, sequenced in a study of cytomegalovirus exposure and HLA in healthy donors. Produced via immunoSEQ multiplex PCR; TCRdb's table is partial and in-frame only. This table has tens of thousands of clones, around 92% appearing once. Material: PBMCs. These receptors all come from a woman under 30 in good health and CMV-seronegative.

V and J are TRBV28 and TRBJ1-6; the D is unclear. V lost 4 bases to trimming and J lost 0 bases, with 10 bases between them. This CDR3 region has 16 residues. Germline CDR1 and CDR2: MDHEN and SYDVKM. The CDR3 is CASSSFLSSYNSPLHF. CDR3 DNA: TGTGCCAGCAGTTCCTTCCTTAGCTCCTATAATTCACCCCTCCACTTT.

This clone was observed once. The chain recombines TRBV9 with TRBJ2-5; the D gene is possibly TRBD2 (5 bases). V was trimmed by 3 bases and J by 1 base, leaving 13 bases between them. Germline V gene data show CDR1 as SGDLS and CDR2 as YYNGEE. The CDR3 sequence is 15 residues long. The CDR3 loop is CASSALGLSQETQYF. Here the CDR3 DNA reads TGTGCCAGCAGCGCCTTAGGACTCTCCCAAGAGACCCAGTACTTC.

This clone has a single count. Other nucleotide sequences in the sample specify the same CDR3. The rearrangement joins TRBV7-6 to TRBJ2-1, with a possible D match to TRBD1 (5 bases). The CDR3 covers 13 residues. V was shortened by 0 bases and J by 10 bases, with 10 bases between the two germline ends. Germline loops: CDR1 SGHVS, CDR2 FNYEAQ. CDR3: CASSLALRGEQFF. DNA for the CDR3: TGTGCCAGCAGCTTAGCGCTAAGGGGAGAGCAGTTCTTC.

The V and J genes are TRBV6-6 and TRBJ1-1; 9 bases fit TRBD1. Germline V gene sequence: CDR1 MNHNY, CDR2 SVGAGI (reference sequence). The CDR3 is made up of 16 amino acids. The V and J ends lost 7 bases and 5 bases, in that order; junction bases with no gene match: 14. Here the CDR3 reads CASNLRGQGRRTEAFF. The CDR3 DNA follows: TGTGCCAGCAACCTGAGGGGACAGGGAAGGCGAACTGAAGCTTTCTTT.

This clone appeared once. The chain combines TRBV14 with TRBJ1-1; 9 bases agree with TRBD1. The J segment lost 0 bases and the V segment lost 4 bases, leaving 9 bases of the junction unmatched. This CDR3 comprises 17 residues. Germline CDR1 is SGHDN and CDR2 is FVKESK. The CDR3 sequence: CASSPGTGRLMNTEAFF. CDR3 nucleotide sequence: TGTGCCAGCAGCCCCGGGACAGGGAGACTAATGAACACTGAAGCTTTCTTT.

This chain joins TRBV2 and TRBJ2-3; TRBD1 matches 11 bases. The CDR3 covers 14 residues. The V and J ends lost 7 bases and 6 bases, in that order; junction bases with no gene match: 6. Per germline, CDR1 SNHLY and CDR2 FYNNEI. The CDR3 loop reads CASTPRTGGDTQYF. The CDR3 nucleotides are TGTGCCAGCACACCGAGGACAGGGGGCGATACGCAGTATTTT.

This chain joins TRBV2 and TRBJ1-2, with 9 bases identical to TRBD1. Germline CDR1 and CDR2: SNHLY and FYNNEI. This CDR3 is built from 14 residues. J was trimmed by 4 bases and V by 6 bases; bases with no gene match: 6. The CDR3 loop reads CASSKEGQGYGYTF. CDR3 nucleotide sequence: TGTGCCAGCAGCAAAGAGGGACAGGGCTATGGCTACACCTTC. The whole variable domain, remainder taken from reference TRBV2 and TRBJ1-2, is EPEVTQTPSHQVTQMGQEVILRCVPISNHLYFYWYRQILGQKVEFLVSFYNNEISEKSEIFDDQFSVERPDGSNFTLKIRSTKLEDSAMYFCASSKEGQGYGYTFGSGTRLTVV.

The chain joins TRBV9 to TRBJ2-3; D is ambiguous. The V end lost 3 bases, the J end lost 0 bases, and 11 bases lay between the germline ends. Germline loops: CDR1 SGDLS, CDR2 YYNGEE. The CDR3 is 15 residues long. In DNA, the CDR3 is TGTGCCAGCAGCGCAAGCGCGGCTAGCACAGATACGCAGTATTTT. It encodes CASSASAASTDTQYF.

This clone was found a few times. The chain combines TRBV4-3 with TRBJ1-2, with D uncertain. V lost 5 bases, J lost 7 bases, and 14 bases lay in between. Per the germline V gene, CDR1 is LGHNA and CDR2 is YSLEER. CDR3 length: 13 residues. The CDR3 sequence is CASSEKGGFGYTF. For the CDR3, the DNA is TGCGCCAGCAGCGAGAAGGGAGGGTTTGGCTACACCTTC.

The V and J genes are TRBV7-6 and TRBJ2-5, with D tentatively TRBD2 (6 bases). The V gene lost 2 bases and the J gene lost 2 bases, with 12 bases spanning the gap. Germline assignment: CDR1 SGHVS and CDR2 FNYEAQ. The CDR3 consists of 15 residues. In nucleotides, the CDR3 is TGTGCCAGCAGCTTACCGTTAGGAGGGCAAGAGACCCAGTACTTC. Encoded protein: CASSLPLGGQETQYF.

V is TRBV5-4 and J is TRBJ2-6; tentative D call: TRBD2 (5 bases). CDR1 and CDR2 from the germline V gene are SGHNT and YYREEE (reference sequence). V was clipped by 0 bases and J by 2 bases, with 6 bases between them. CDR3 size: 15 residues. CDR3 sequence (DNA): TGTGCCAGCAGCTTGGTCGGGGCTGGGGCCAACGTCCTGACTTTC. It specifies CASSLVGAGANVLTF. The entire variable domain, with the rest obtained from reference TRBV5-4 and TRBJ2-6, is as follows: ETGVTQSPTHLIKTRGQQVTLRCSSQSGHNTVSWYQQALGQGPQFIFQYYREEENGRGNFPPRFSGLQFPNYSSELNVNALELDDSALYLCASSLVGAGANVLTFGAGSRLTVL.

V usage is TRBV5-1 and J usage is TRBJ1-1; 9 nucleotides agree with TRBD1. Germline CDR1 SGHRS, CDR2 YFSETQ. CDR3 length: 14 residues. Trimming cost V 2 bases and J 4 bases; bases outside gene matches: 3. The CDR3 nucleotides are TGCGCCAGCAGCTTAGACAGGGGGGGCACTGAAGCTTTCTTT. This sequence encodes CASSLDRGGTEAFF.

The rearrangement joins TRBV27 to TRBJ2-1; D gene ambiguous. The CDR3 loop spans 13 amino acids. Deletions cut 5 bases from V and 4 bases from J, with 9 bases between. Germline CDR1 and CDR2: MNHEY and SMNVEV (reference sequence). The chain's CDR3 is CASSPSLYNEQFF. The CDR3 nucleotides read TGTGCCAGCAGTCCGTCCCTATACAATGAGCAGTTCTTC.

The genes are TRBV5-4 and TRBJ2-7; 12 bases map to TRBD1. Trimming cost V 4 bases and J 3 bases; bases outside gene matches: 5. The CDR3 loop spans 15 amino acids. CDR1 and CDR2 from the germline V gene are SGHNT and YYREEE (reference sequence). The CDR3, as DNA: TGTGCCAGCAGCCCGGGACAGGGGGCTTTCTACGAGCAGTACTTC. Translating it yields CASSPGQGAFYEQYF. The full variable domain, completed using reference TRBV5-4 and TRBJ2-7, is ETGVTQSPTHLIKTRGQQVTLRCSSQSGHNTVSWYQQALGQGPQFIFQYYREEENGRGNFPPRFSGLQFPNYSSELNVNALELDDSALYLCASSPGQGAFYEQYFGPGTRLTVT.

This chain connects TRBV14 to TRBJ2-7; TRBD1 matches 7 bases. V was clipped by 5 bases and J by 6 bases; unmatched bases: 16. CDR1 is SGHDN, CDR2 FVKESK, per germline. The CDR3 runs 16 residues. The CDR3 loop is CASSKRIRQGRREQYF. In DNA form, the CDR3 reads TGTGCCAGCAGCAAAAGGATAAGACAGGGTCGACGCGAGCAGTACTTC.

This clone appeared once. This sequence joins TRBV4-2 and TRBJ2-5; 9 positions match TRBD2. Looked up from germline, CDR1 is LGHNA and CDR2 is YNFKEQ. V lost 0 bases, J lost 1 base, and 12 bases stayed unmatched. The CDR3 extends over 19 amino acids. CDR3 bases: TGTGCCAGCAGCCAAGATTTCGGCCTAGCGGGGCCACTCCAAGAGACCCAGTACTTC. It codes for CASSQDFGLAGPLQETQYF.

Points on this clone: This sample also contains other DNA sequences that code for the same CDR3. This chain joins TRBV9 and TRBJ2-3; D uncertain. Germline values: CDR1 SGDLS, CDR2 YYNGEE. V was clipped by 0 bases and J by 0 bases, with 8 bases between them. This CDR3 region has 15 residues. CDR3 DNA sequence: TGTGCCAGCAGCGTAGCTAGAAGTAGCACAGATACGCAGTATTTT. Translated, it gives CASSVARSSTDTQYF.

The rearrangement links TRBV5-1 to TRBJ1-1, with TRBD1 identical over 7 bases. This CDR3 region has 16 residues. Germline trimming cut 5 bases from V and 1 base from J; bases unmatched to any gene: 11. Germline V CDR1 and CDR2: SGHRS, YFSETQ. The CDR3 DNA sequence: TGCGCCAGCAGTTCGAGCTGGGACAGACAGAACACTGAAGCTTTCTTT. Its translation: CASSSSWDRQNTEAFF.

This sequence joins TRBV7-9 and TRBJ2-1; 7 bases agree with TRBD2. Trimming at V came to 1 base and at J to 5 bases, leaving 5 bases not matched to a gene. CDR1 SEHNR and CDR2 FQNEAQ come from the germline V gene (reference sequence). The CDR3 is made up of 15 amino acids. The CDR3 reads CASSLGGGSNNEQFF. In nucleotides, the CDR3 is TGTGCCAGCAGCTTAGGCGGGGGTTCGAACAATGAGCAGTTCTTC.

The chain recombines TRBV5-6 with TRBJ2-3, with 14 bases matching TRBD2. V gave up 4 bases and J gave up 4 bases; unmatched junction bases: 5. The CDR3 consists of 16 residues. From germline, CDR1 is SGHDT and CDR2 YYEEEE. CDR3 in DNA: TGTGCCAGCAGCCAGGGACTAGCGGGAGCGGCAGATACGCAGTATTTT. Its translation is CASSQGLAGAADTQYF.